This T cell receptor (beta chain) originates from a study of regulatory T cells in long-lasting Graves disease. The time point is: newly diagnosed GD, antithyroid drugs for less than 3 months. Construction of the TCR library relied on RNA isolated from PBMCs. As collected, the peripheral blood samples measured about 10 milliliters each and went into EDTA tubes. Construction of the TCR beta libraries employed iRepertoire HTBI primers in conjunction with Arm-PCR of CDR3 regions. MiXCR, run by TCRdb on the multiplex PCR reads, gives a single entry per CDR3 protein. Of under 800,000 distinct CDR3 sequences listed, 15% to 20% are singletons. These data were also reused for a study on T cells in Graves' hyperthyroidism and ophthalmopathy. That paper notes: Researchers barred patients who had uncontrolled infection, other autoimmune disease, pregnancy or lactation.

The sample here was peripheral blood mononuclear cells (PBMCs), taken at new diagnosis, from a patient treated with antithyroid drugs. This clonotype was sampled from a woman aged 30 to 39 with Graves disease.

CDR3 in amino acids: CASRVGAGHTEAFF. CDR3 nucleotides: TGTGCCAGCAGAGTTGGGGCGGGGCACACTGAAGCTTTCTTT. V usage is TRBV6-1 and J usage is TRBJ1-1, with a tentative D call TRBD1 (5 bases). CDR1 is MNHNS, CDR2 SASEGT, per germline. V was clipped by 6 bases and J by 3 bases, with 14 bases between them. The CDR3 runs 14 residues.